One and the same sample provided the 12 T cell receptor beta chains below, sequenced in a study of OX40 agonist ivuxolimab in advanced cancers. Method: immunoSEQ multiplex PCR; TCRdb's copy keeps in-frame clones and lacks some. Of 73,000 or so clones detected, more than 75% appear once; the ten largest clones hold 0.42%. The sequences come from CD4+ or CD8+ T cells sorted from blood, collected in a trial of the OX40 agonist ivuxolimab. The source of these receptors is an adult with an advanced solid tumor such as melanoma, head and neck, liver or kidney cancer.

The CDR3 DNA sequence: TGTGCCAGTAGCCGACTCCTGGGACAGGGCAATCAGCCCCAGCATTTT. Its protein product is CASSRLLGQGNQPQHF. The chain couples TRBV19 to TRBJ1-5, with 8 nucleotides matching TRBD1. This CDR3 spans 16 amino acids. V was pared by 6 bases and J by 2 bases, with 9 bases of the junction left unmatched. The germline CDR1 and CDR2 sequences are LNHDA and SQIVND (reference sequence).

CDR3 sequence reads: CASSRVTNTEAFF. The CDR3 region has the DNA TGTGCCAGCAGCCGGGTCACGAACACTGAAGCTTTCTTT. This chain connects TRBV7-2 to TRBJ1-1; no firm D call. CDR1 SGHTA and CDR2 FQGNSA come from the germline V gene. This CDR3 has 13 residues. Between the trimmed V and J ends, which lost 5 bases and 1 base, there was a span of 8 bases.

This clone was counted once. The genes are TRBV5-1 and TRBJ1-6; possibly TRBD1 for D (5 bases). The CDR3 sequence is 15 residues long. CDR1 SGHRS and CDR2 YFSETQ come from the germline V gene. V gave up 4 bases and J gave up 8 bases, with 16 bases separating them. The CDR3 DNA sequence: TGCGCCAGCAGCCCCGGGCCAATGGGGGATTCACCCCTCCACTTT. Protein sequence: CASSPGPMGDSPLHF.

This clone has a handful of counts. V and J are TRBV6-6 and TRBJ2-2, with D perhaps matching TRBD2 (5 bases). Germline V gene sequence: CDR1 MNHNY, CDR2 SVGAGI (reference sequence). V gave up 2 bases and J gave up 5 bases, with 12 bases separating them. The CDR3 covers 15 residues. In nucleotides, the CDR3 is TGTGCCAGCAGTTACGCACCCAGAGGGACCGGGGAGCTGTTTTTT. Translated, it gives CASSYAPRGTGELFF.

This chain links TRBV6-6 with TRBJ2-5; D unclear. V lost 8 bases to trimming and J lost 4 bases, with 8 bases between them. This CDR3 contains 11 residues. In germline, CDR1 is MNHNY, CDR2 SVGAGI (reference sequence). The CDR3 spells CASGLGETQYF. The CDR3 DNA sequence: TGTGCCAGCGGCTTGGGAGAGACCCAGTACTTC.

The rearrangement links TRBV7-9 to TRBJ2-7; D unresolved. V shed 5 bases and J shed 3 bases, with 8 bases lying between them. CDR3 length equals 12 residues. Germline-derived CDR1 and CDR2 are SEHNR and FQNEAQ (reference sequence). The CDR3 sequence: CASSLDHYEQYF. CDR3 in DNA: TGTGCCAGCAGCCTCGACCACTACGAGCAGTACTTC.

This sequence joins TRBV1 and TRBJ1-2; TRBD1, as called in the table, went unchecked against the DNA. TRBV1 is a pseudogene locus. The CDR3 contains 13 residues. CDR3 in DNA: TGCACCAGCAGCCGACAGGGTCAGGATGGCTACACCTTC. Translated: CTSSRQGQDGYTF.

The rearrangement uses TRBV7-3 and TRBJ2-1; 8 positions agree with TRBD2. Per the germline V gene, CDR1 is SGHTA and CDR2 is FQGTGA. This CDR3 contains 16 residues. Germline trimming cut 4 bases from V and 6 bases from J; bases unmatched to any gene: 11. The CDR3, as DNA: TGTGCCAGCAGCTCATATCCGGGACTAGACGGCAATGAGCAGTTCTTC. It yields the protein CASSSYPGLDGNEQFF.

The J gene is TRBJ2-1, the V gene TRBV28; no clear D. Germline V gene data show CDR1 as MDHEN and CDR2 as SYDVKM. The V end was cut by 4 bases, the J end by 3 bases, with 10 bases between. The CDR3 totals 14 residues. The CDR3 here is CASSSAVFYNEQFF. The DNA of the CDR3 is TGTGCCAGCAGTTCGGCGGTGTTCTACAATGAGCAGTTCTTC.

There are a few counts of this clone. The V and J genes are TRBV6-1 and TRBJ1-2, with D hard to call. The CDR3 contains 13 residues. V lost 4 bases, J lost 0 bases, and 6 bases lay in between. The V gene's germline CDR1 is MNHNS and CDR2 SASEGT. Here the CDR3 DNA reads TGTGCCAGCAGTGTAGGTTCTAACTATGGCTACACCTTC. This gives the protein CASSVGSNYGYTF.

CDR3 DNA: TGTGCCAGCAGCTCGGGCTTACGGGAGACCCAGTACTTC. It translates to CASSSGLRETQYF. The chain employs TRBV7-2 and TRBJ2-5; no firm D call. This CDR3 has 13 residues. Germline CDR1 reads SGHTA; CDR2 reads FQGNSA. Between the trimmed V and J ends, which lost 4 bases and 5 bases, there was a span of 11 bases.

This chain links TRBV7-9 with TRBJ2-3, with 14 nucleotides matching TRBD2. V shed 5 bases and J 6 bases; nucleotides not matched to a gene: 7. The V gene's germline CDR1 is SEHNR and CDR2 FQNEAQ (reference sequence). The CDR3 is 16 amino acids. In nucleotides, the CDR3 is TGTGCCAGCAGCCTAGGACTAGCGGGAGGCCGGGATACGCAGTATTTT. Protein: CASSLGLAGGRDTQYF.